What follows are 22 T cell receptor beta chains derived from one specimen sequenced in a study of blood T cell repertoires in COVID-19. Clones were sequenced by immunoSEQ multiplex PCR, and TCRdb holds only the in-frame ones, with some missing. The sample has about 200,000 clones, 85% seen once. Sequenced material: peripheral blood. These receptors originate from a man in his 60s with COVID-19, enrolled during active disease.

This chain uses TRBV7-2 with TRBJ2-5; 9 bases agree with TRBD1. CDR1 and CDR2 (germline): SGHTA, FQGNSA. After removal of 5 bases from V and 9 bases from J, the junction contained 4 bases not matched to a gene. CDR3 length: 12 residues. The CDR3 loop reads CASSGQGTAQYF. The CDR3 bases are TGTGCCAGCAGCGGACAGGGGACGGCCCAGTACTTC.

V gene TRBV9 combines with J gene TRBJ1-2; TRBD1 agrees at 10 bases. This CDR3 comprises 17 residues. Germline CDR1 reads SGDLS; CDR2 reads YYNGEE. The trim removed 5 bases at V and 0 bases at J, leaving 10 bases unmatched. CDR3 nucleotides: TGTGCCAGCAGTAGCGGGGACAGGGGAAACTCTAACTATGGCTACACCTTC. It encodes CASSSGDRGNSNYGYTF.

The chain links TRBV18 to TRBJ1-1; no clear D gene. Germline CDR1 and CDR2: KGHSH and LQKENI. The V and J ends lost 2 bases and 4 bases respectively, with 8 bases between them. The CDR3 extends over 13 amino acids. In nucleotides, the CDR3 is TGTGCCAGCTCACCATTTAGCGGCACTGAAGCTTTCTTT. As protein: CASSPFSGTEAFF.

The rearrangement links TRBV19 to TRBJ1-6; weak D call: TRBD1 (6 bases). The CDR3 contains 17 residues. V was clipped by 3 bases and J by 6 bases, with 18 bases between them. CDR1 LNHDA and CDR2 SQIVND come from the germline V gene (reference sequence). CDR3 DNA sequence: TGTGCCAGTAGTATCGGATCGAGTCGGACAGTTAATTCACCCCTCCACTTT. Translated: CASSIGSSRTVNSPLHF.

V gene TRBV6-1 combines with J gene TRBJ2-1; 7 bases fit TRBD1. This CDR3 has 16 amino acids. Unmatched junction bases numbered 9, after V lost 3 bases and J lost 4 bases. Germline lookup yields CDR1 MNHNS and CDR2 SASEGT. In DNA form, the CDR3 reads TGTGCCAGCAGTGAGCCCATAGGGACAGCGTACAATGAGCAGTTCTTC. This encodes CASSEPIGTAYNEQFF.

The V and J genes are TRBV19 and TRBJ1-6; 7 positions agree with TRBD1. Germline V CDR1 and CDR2: LNHDA, SQIVND (reference sequence). CDR3 length: 14 amino acids. With V trimmed by 3 bases and J by 10 bases, 6 bases remained unmatched. The CDR3, as DNA: TGTGCCAGTAGTATCGGGGACAGAGGATCACCCCTCCACTTT. Its protein is CASSIGDRGSPLHF.

The rearrangement uses TRBV7-9 and TRBJ1-4, with D uncertain. The CDR3 consists of 14 residues. V lost 5 bases and J lost 3, with 10 bases in between. Germline lookup yields CDR1 SEHNR and CDR2 FQNEAQ (reference sequence). DNA for the CDR3: TGTGCCAGCAGCCCGGGGAGAGCTAATGAAAAACTGTTTTTT. Translating gives CASSPGRANEKLFF.

The chain is built from TRBV7-8 and TRBJ1-1; 9 nucleotides align to TRBD1. Germline loops: CDR1 SGHVS, CDR2 FQNEAQ. This CDR3 region has 15 residues. V trimming: 0 bases; J trimming: 1 base; junction bases outside the gene matches: 0. CDR3 amino acids: CASSLAGQGNTEAFF. CDR3 in DNA: TGTGCCAGCAGCTTAGCGGGACAGGGGAACACTGAAGCTTTCTTT.

V usage is TRBV28 and J usage is TRBJ2-7; TRBD2 aligns across 8 bases. Germline V gene sequence: CDR1 MDHEN, CDR2 SYDVKM. The V segment lost 3 bases and the J segment 3 bases; nucleotides outside the gene matches: 4. The CDR3 extends over 14 amino acids. The CDR3 DNA is TGTGCCAGCAGTTTGGGGACTAGATTCTACGAGCAGTACTTC. Its translation: CASSLGTRFYEQYF.

The CDR3 DNA sequence: TGCGCCAGCAGGGACAGTTTCGCCGCACACTACACCTTC. It specifies CASRDSFAAHYTF. The gene calls are TRBV4-1 and TRBJ1-2, with D perhaps TRBD1 (6 bases). Trimming removed 6 bases at V and 10 bases at J, with 18 bases between. Germline loops: CDR1 MGHRA, CDR2 YSYEKL. This CDR3 has 13 residues.

This clone appeared once. The V and J genes are TRBV12-3 or TRBV12-4 and TRBJ1-2; the D is unclear. V was pared by 3 bases and J by 8 bases, with 13 bases between. The CDR3 has 13 residues. The CDR3 reads CASSFSQTRGYTF. CDR3 in DNA: TGTGCCAGCAGTTTTTCCCAAACGCGGGGCTACACCTTC.

The chain employs TRBV18 and TRBJ2-2, with D possibly matching TRBD1 (5 bases). Germline-derived CDR1 and CDR2 are KGHSH and LQKENI. The CDR3 runs to 16 residues. V was trimmed by 3 bases and J by 1 base, leaving 12 bases between them. CDR3 DNA sequence: TGTGCCAGCTCACCCTTGACCCAGGGGAACACCGGGGAGCTGTTTTTT. It encodes CASSPLTQGNTGELFF.

The chain uses TRBV28 and TRBJ2-2; 10 nucleotides align to TRBD1. V trimming: 2 bases; J trimming: 8 bases; junction bases outside the gene matches: 11. Germline loops: CDR1 MDHEN, CDR2 SYDVKM. The CDR3 loop spans 17 amino acids. In nucleotides, the CDR3 is TGTGCCAGCAGTTTACTCCCAGGGACAGGGGAGTCGGGGGAGCTGTTTTTT. Translating gives CASSLLPGTGESGELFF. The full variable domain, completed using reference TRBV28 and TRBJ2-2, is DVKVTQSSRYLVKRTGEKVFLECVQDMDHENMFWYRQDPGLGLRLIYFSYDVKMKEKGDIPEGYSVSREKKERFSLILESASTNQTSMYLCASSLLPGTGESGELFFGEGSRLTVL.

CDR3 sequence: CASSLVGDSGTEAFF. Written as DNA, the CDR3 is TGCGCCAGCAGCTTGGTCGGGGATAGCGGCACTGAAGCTTTCTTT. This rearrangement joins TRBV5-1 to TRBJ1-1; D not certain. The CDR3 consists of 15 residues. Trimming shortened V by 0 bases and J by 4 bases, and 13 bases separated the two germline ends. Germline V gene lookup returns CDR1 SGHRS and CDR2 YFSETQ.

The gene calls are TRBV28 and TRBJ2-1; 7 bases map to TRBD1. With V trimmed by 5 bases and J by 4 bases, 8 bases remained unmatched. Per the germline V gene, CDR1 is MDHEN and CDR2 is SYDVKM. The CDR3 covers 15 residues. Here the CDR3 DNA reads TGTGCCAGCAGTCCTTACAGGGGATCTTACAATGAGCAGTTCTTC. Translating it yields CASSPYRGSYNEQFF. Variable domain in full (rest from reference TRBV28 and TRBJ2-1): DVKVTQSSRYLVKRTGEKVFLECVQDMDHENMFWYRQDPGLGLRLIYFSYDVKMKEKGDIPEGYSVSREKKERFSLILESASTNQTSMYLCASSPYRGSYNEQFFGPGTRLTVL.

This chain uses TRBV19 with TRBJ1-1, with 11 bases identical to TRBD1. The CDR3 spans 16 residues. With 5 bases clipped from V and 5 bases from J, the junction kept 10 bases outside the gene matches. Germline values: CDR1 LNHDA, CDR2 SQIVND (reference sequence). CDR3 DNA: TGTGCCAGTAGTCCCCGGACAGGGGGCTTGGGGACTGAAGCTTTCTTT. Translation gives CASSPRTGGLGTEAFF. The complete variable domain, with remaining parts taken from reference TRBV19 and TRBJ1-1, reads DGGITQSPKYLFRKEGQNVTLSCEQNLNHDAMYWYRQDPGQGLRLIYYSQIVNDFQKGDIAEGYSVSREKKESFPLTVTSAQKNPTAFYLCASSPRTGGLGTEAFFGQGTRLTVV.

V usage is TRBV28 and J usage is TRBJ1-1; 10 positions match TRBD1. CDR3 length: 16 residues. After removal of 1 base from V and 6 bases from J, the junction contained 8 bases not matched to a gene. Germline values: CDR1 MDHEN, CDR2 SYDVKM. CDR3 amino acids: CASSLFTGTGEAEAFF. The CDR3 DNA sequence: TGTGCCAGCAGTTTATTTACCGGGACAGGGGAGGCTGAAGCTTTCTTT.

There are a few counts of this clone. This chain's CDR3 is CASSQNDRNYGYTF. CDR3 in DNA: TGTGCCAGCAGTCAAAATGACAGGAACTATGGCTACACCTTC. V gene TRBV28 combines with J gene TRBJ1-2, with D possibly TRBD1 on 6 matching bases. CDR3 length equals 14 residues. Trimming removed 5 bases from V and 2 bases from J, with 12 bases in between. Per germline, CDR1 MDHEN and CDR2 SYDVKM.

This chain links TRBV5-5 with TRBJ1-1, with 8 positions matching TRBD1. The CDR3 covers 12 residues. The germline gives CDR1 SGHKS, CDR2 YYEKEE (reference sequence). Trimming at V came to 4 bases and at J to 8 bases, leaving 4 bases not matched to a gene. This chain's CDR3 is CASSPQGEEAFF. CDR3 nucleotides: TGTGCCAGCAGCCCACAGGGGGAGGAAGCTTTCTTT.

This clone was seen only once. As DNA, the CDR3 is TGCGCCAGCAGCCACGGCAGGGGAGAATATGGCTACACCTTC. It encodes CASSHGRGEYGYTF. The gene calls are TRBV4-3 and TRBJ1-2; weak D call: TRBD1 (6 bases). Per germline, CDR1 LGHNA and CDR2 YSLEER. This CDR3 contains 14 residues. The ends were cut back, 3 bases at V and 5 bases at J, with 13 bases in the middle.

V usage is TRBV10-3 and J usage is TRBJ1-2; D is possibly TRBD1 (6 bases). There are 12 residues in the CDR3. Between the trimmed V and J ends, which lost 4 bases and 4 bases, there was a span of 7 bases. The V gene's germline CDR1 is ENHRY and CDR2 SYGVKD. The CDR3 DNA reads as TGTGCCATCAGTGTGGACAGCTATGGCTACACCTTC. Amino acid sequence: CAISVDSYGYTF.

The genes are TRBV7-8 and TRBJ1-1; D perhaps matches TRBD1 (6 bases). Trimming took off 4 bases at V and 1 base at J, with 10 bases between the two ends. The CDR3 is 14 residues long. Per germline, CDR1 SGHVS and CDR2 FQNEAQ. CDR3 bases: TGTGCCAGCAGCTGGGGGCCAAGGAACACTGAAGCTTTCTTT. As protein: CASSWGPRNTEAFF.